The 10 T cell receptor beta chains presented below share a single source sample, sequenced in a study of beta chain features in type 1 diabetes. What these receptors recognize is not known. Whole-study findings and limits: Patients with Type 1 diabetes showed moderately but significantly shorter TCRB CDR3s in all four CD4+ subsets.

The whole isolated RNA underwent reverse transcription, so sequencing captured expressed TCRB transcripts. Clones were sequenced by immunoSEQ multiplex PCR, and TCRdb holds only the in-frame ones, with some missing. The data show 250,000 to 300,000 clones, over 11% seen once. The sequenced material came from naive CD4+ T cells from blood. These receptors all come from a man aged 30 to 39 with type 1 diabetes.

This clone was counted between two and nine times. The V gene is TRBV29-1, the J gene TRBJ1-5, with D possibly matching TRBD1 (5 bases). CDR3 length equals 16 residues. Germline V CDR1 and CDR2: SQVTM, ANQGSEA. V shed 6 bases and J shed 2 bases, with 20 bases lying between them. The CDR3 here is CSVRGVDGEGNQPQHF. The CDR3 region has the DNA TGCAGCGTGCGGGGGGTGGATGGTGAGGGCAATCAGCCCCAGCATTTT. The complete variable domain, with remaining parts taken from reference TRBV29-1 and TRBJ1-5, reads SAVISQKPSRDICQRGTSLTIQCQVDSQVTMMFWYRQQPGQSLTLIATANQGSEATYESGFVIDKFPISRPNLTFSTLTVSNMSPEDSSIYLCSVRGVDGEGNQPQHFGDGTRLSIL.

This clone came up a few times. CDR3 DNA sequence: TGTGCCAGCAGCCTCGACAGGGTCAGGGAGACCCAGTACTTC. Encoded protein: CASSLDRVRETQYF. The genes are TRBV7-9 and TRBJ2-5; TRBD1 aligns across 7 bases. The germline V gene encodes CDR1 SEHNR and CDR2 FQNEAQ (reference sequence). V lost 5 bases and J lost 5; bases outside the gene matches: 8. The CDR3 sequence is 14 residues long.

The chain recombines TRBV27 with TRBJ1-1, with a possible D match to TRBD1 (5 bases). The CDR3 has 15 amino acids. V lost 4 bases and J 4 bases, leaving 16 bases between the germline ends. Germline assignment: CDR1 MNHEY and CDR2 SMNVEV (reference sequence). The CDR3: CASSSSRVVSTEAFF. The CDR3, as DNA: TGTGCCAGCAGTTCCTCCAGGGTAGTAAGCACTGAAGCTTTCTTT.

This clone was counted a few times. The chain uses TRBV5-1 and TRBJ2-4; maybe TRBD1 (6 bases). The CDR3 length is 16 residues. The V and J ends lost 4 bases and 6 bases respectively, with 20 bases between them. Germline CDR1 is SGHRS and CDR2 is YFSETQ. CDR3 DNA sequence: TGCGCCAGCAGCCAGACCCCAACAGGGAATGGAAACATTCAGTACTTC. This encodes CASSQTPTGNGNIQYF.

A few counts support this clone. The V and J genes are TRBV7-9 and TRBJ1-4; D unresolved. Per germline, CDR1 SEHNR and CDR2 FQNEAQ (reference sequence). Trimming stripped 5 bases from V and 8 bases from J, with 18 bases between. The CDR3 covers 15 residues. CDR3 residues: CASSPHESGWEKLFF. DNA for the CDR3: TGTGCCAGCAGCCCCCATGAATCGGGTTGGGAAAAACTGTTTTTT.

This clone was detected a few times. The V gene is TRBV29-1, the J gene TRBJ2-7; possible D gene TRBD2, 5 bases. Per the germline V gene, CDR1 is SQVTM and CDR2 is ANQGSEA. This CDR3 spans 14 amino acids. Deletions cut 4 bases from V and 0 bases from J, with 13 bases between. CDR3 amino acids: CSVAGLQYSYEQYF. As DNA, the CDR3 is TGCAGCGTTGCCGGACTTCAATACTCCTACGAGCAGTACTTC.

The table lists this clone with a few counts. The J gene is TRBJ2-7, the V gene TRBV4-3, with 11 bases fitting TRBD2. V was pared by 1 base and J by 0 bases, with 8 bases of the junction left unmatched. The CDR3 is 18 amino acids. Germline loops: CDR1 LGHNA, CDR2 YSLEER. The CDR3 loop is CASSQATSGEYGSYEQYF. The CDR3, as DNA: TGCGCCAGCAGCCAAGCGACTAGCGGGGAATACGGCTCCTACGAGCAGTACTTC.

This clone was counted a few times. This sequence joins TRBV7-2 and TRBJ2-7; 9 bases agree with TRBD2. The germline V gene encodes CDR1 SGHTA and CDR2 FQGNSA. The CDR3 spans 17 residues. V trimming: 6 bases; J trimming: 6 bases; junction bases outside the gene matches: 18. The CDR3 here is CASSSGGLAGTYGEQYF. The CDR3 nucleotides are TGTGCCAGCAGTTCAGGGGGGCTAGCGGGAACCTATGGCGAGCAGTACTTC. The complete variable domain, with remaining parts taken from reference TRBV7-2 and TRBJ2-7, reads GAGVSQSPSNKVTEKGKDVELRCDPISGHTALYWYRQSLGQGLEFLIYFQGNSAPDKSGLPSDRFSAERTGGSVSTLTIQRTQQEDSAVYLCASSSGGLAGTYGEQYFGPGTRLTVT.

The V gene is TRBV11-3, the J gene TRBJ1-1; TRBD1 aligns across 8 bases. The CDR3 spans 13 residues. Germline V lookup: CDR1 SGHNT, CDR2 YENEEA. V dropped 4 bases and J dropped 3; count of bases not matched to a gene: 1. CDR3 sequence (DNA): TGTGCCAGCAGCTCGACAGGGGACACTGAAGCTTTCTTT. Its translation is CASSSTGDTEAFF.

The rearrangement joins TRBV6-5 to TRBJ2-5, with D unresolved. Germline V gene lookup returns CDR1 MNHEY and CDR2 SVGAGI. This CDR3 is built from 13 residues. Between the trimmed V and J ends, which lost 11 bases and 1 base, there was a span of 14 bases. The DNA for the CDR3 is TGTGCCGTCAGCAGTGGGCTCCAAGAGACCCAGTACTTC. Translated, it gives CAVSSGLQETQYF.